The source of this TCR beta chain is a study of blood T cell repertoires in COVID-19. Study-wide context: Researchers got acute and convalescent COVID-19 samples from the United States, Italy and Spain. T cells, B-cell-depleted T cells, or PBMCs supplied cDNA or gDNA.

The CDR3 sequence is 16 residues long. V was clipped by 0 bases and J by 7 bases, with 16 bases between them. The germline V gene encodes CDR1 KGHSH and CDR2 LQKENI. Original methodology: Estimation of nucleated cell counts relied on the amplification of reference gene primers. The repertoire was sequenced with immunoSEQ multiplex PCR; TCRdb's copy has only in-frame clones and lacks some. V and J calls and clone size come straight from that table; D and trimming were deduced from the DNA. The profile covers about 160,000 clones, with 90% to 95% appearing a single time and 4.6% taken by the ten largest.

The sequenced material came from peripheral blood. The receptor comes from a woman aged 45-65 years with acute or convalescent COVID-19. The genes are TRBV18 and TRBJ2-1; D perhaps matches TRBD2 (5 bases). For the CDR3, the DNA is TGTGCCAGCTCACCACCTGGGAGCTGGGTGGGGAATGAGCAGTTCTTC. This encodes CASSPPGSWVGNEQFF.